Below, one T cell receptor (beta chain) is given with its context. No antigen is known for it. This entry belongs to a study of T cell clonotyping in hematopoietic cell transplantation. In the study overall: Recipients' pretransplant samples followed cytoreduction. Study results and limitations: Higher Inverse Simpson Index values in graft donor and pretransplant recipient predicted broader posttransplant TCR diversity. At the given depth, recipient repertoires were over 95% de novo clonotypes.

Time point here: recipient sample about 28 days before transplant, after cytoreduction. Blood collection times were about day -28 and days 30, 100, 180 posttransplant. V lost 1 base and J 2 bases, leaving 10 bases between the germline ends. The CDR3 sequence is 15 residues long. Germline CDR1 reads LGHNA; CDR2 reads YNFKEQ. Sequenced by immunoSEQ multiplex PCR; TCRdb stores in-frame clones only, minus some. The sample records tens of thousands of clones, 70% to 75% being singletons. The TCR sequence derives from a man aged 45-60 years with myelodysplastic syndrome. Some clones in this sample may be carry-over from other donors' samples. The rearrangement links TRBV4-2 to TRBJ2-3; D may be TRBD2 (6 bases). The specimen was peripheral blood mononuclear cells, collected before stem cell transplant. The CDR3 protein is CASSQVPGLTDTQYF. Written as DNA, the CDR3 is TGTGCCAGCAGCCAAGTCCCGGGACTCACAGATACGCAGTATTTT.